The text below deals with one T cell receptor (beta chain). This specimen belongs to a study of blood T cell repertoires in COVID-19. In the study overall: Nucleic acid was either cDNA or gDNA, and it came from T cells, B-cell-depleted T cells, or PBMCs.

Sequencing used immunoSEQ multiplex PCR; TCRdb keeps in-frame clones, though not all of them. This table holds around 500,000 clones, less than 90% found once. Recovered participants had two consecutive negative NP/OP PCR tests, healthcare professional clearance, or symptom resolution. Per the germline V gene, CDR1 is MGHRA and CDR2 is YSYEKL. J was trimmed by 8 bases and V by 0 bases; bases with no gene match: 7. The CDR3 runs 16 residues. The sequenced sample consisted of PBMCs or T cells enriched from blood (not recorded which). This clonotype was obtained from a woman aged 55-69 years who had recovered from COVID-19. V is TRBV4-1 and J is TRBJ2-1, with 10 bases matching TRBD2. The CDR3 DNA sequence: TGCGCCAGCAGCCAAGATCTAAGCGGGGGGGCACATGAGCAGTTCTTC. It codes for CASSQDLSGGAHEQFF.